The 8 T cell receptor beta chains given below trace back to one sample, sequenced in a study of blood T cell repertoires in COVID-19. Profiling relied on immunoSEQ multiplex PCR, and the TCRdb table lists in-frame clones only, not all of them. The sample carries under 250,000 clones, around 84% recorded once. The sequenced material came from peripheral blood. These receptors were taken from a man aged 45 to 65 who had recovered from COVID-19.

The chain joins TRBV28 to TRBJ2-3; 7 bases line up with TRBD1. The CDR3 covers 15 residues. Germline lookup yields CDR1 MDHEN and CDR2 SYDVKM. The trim removed 3 bases at V and 0 bases at J, leaving 3 bases unmatched. The CDR3 sequence is CASSFGQVSTDTQYF. DNA of the CDR3: TGTGCCAGCAGTTTTGGACAGGTCAGCACAGATACGCAGTATTTT.

The genes are TRBV5-1 and TRBJ2-1; unclear D gene. The CDR3 runs to 12 residues. The V gene's germline CDR1 is SGHRS and CDR2 YFSETQ. Between the trimmed V and J ends, which lost 3 bases and 4 bases, there was a span of 5 bases. CDR3 DNA: TGCGCCAGCAGCTCTAGATACAATGAGCAGTTCTTC. It encodes CASSSRYNEQFF.

V and J are TRBV11-2 and TRBJ2-1, with no clear D. Germline loops: CDR1 SGHAT, CDR2 FQNNGV. The CDR3 has 13 amino acids. The germline V and J ends were trimmed by 0 bases and 10 bases, with 10 bases remaining between them. The CDR3 DNA sequence: TGTGCCAGCAGCTTAGATCGTAGAGCGGAGCAGTTCTTC. It codes for CASSLDRRAEQFF.

V and J are TRBV6-6 and TRBJ2-1; 14 bases fit TRBD2. J gave up 7 bases and V 5 bases, and 4 bases lay outside the gene matches. The CDR3 is made up of 15 amino acids. Germline V lookup: CDR1 MNHNY, CDR2 SVGAGI (reference sequence). DNA of the CDR3: TGTGCCAGCAGTGGGACTAGCGGGAGTAGGAATGAGCAGTTCTTC. It specifies CASSGTSGSRNEQFF.

The rearrangement links TRBV9 to TRBJ1-2; a weak D match, TRBD1 (6 bases). The CDR3 is 14 amino acids. Germline values: CDR1 SGDLS, CDR2 YYNGEE. V was cut by 0 bases and J by 2 bases, with 8 bases left in between. CDR3 nucleotides: TGTGCCAGCAGCGTAGGACAGGCCAACTATGGCTACACCTTC. This translates into CASSVGQANYGYTF.

The rearrangement joins TRBV21-1 to TRBJ2-7; the table's D gene call, TRBD1, was not cross checked with the DNA. TRBV21-1 is recorded as a pseudogene. The CDR3 spans 16 residues. CDR3 residues: CASSKVEGQPNYEQYF. Written as DNA, the CDR3 is TGTGCCAGCAGCAAAGTAGAGGGACAACCCAACTACGAGCAGTACTTC.

The CDR3 is CASTSTSGSSYNEQFF. CDR3 coding DNA: TGTGCCAGCACCTCAACTAGCGGGAGCTCCTACAATGAGCAGTTCTTC. The chain recombines TRBV28 with TRBJ2-1; 11 bases map to TRBD2. V dropped 7 bases and J dropped 0; count of bases not matched to a gene: 5. The CDR3 has 16 amino acids. Germline CDR1 MDHEN, CDR2 SYDVKM.

The V call is TRBV11-2, the J call TRBJ2-1, with unresolved D. The CDR3 loop spans 14 amino acids. Germline CDR1 SGHAT, CDR2 FQNNGV. V shed 5 bases and J shed 7 bases, with 15 bases lying between them. The CDR3 is CASSLRRSPNEQFF. As DNA, the CDR3 is TGTGCCAGCAGCCTCCGAAGGAGCCCGAATGAGCAGTTCTTC.